This T cell receptor beta chain was documented in a study of shared T cell receptors in the human thymus. The data were produced by immunoSEQ multiplex PCR, yet TCRdb's version contains in-frame clones alone and is incomplete. The repertoire holds under 850,000 clones, approximately 90% seen once, with 0.01% in the top ten. The CDR3 is 13 amino acids. J gave up 8 bases and V 7 bases, and 7 bases lay outside the gene matches. Germline CDR1 is SGDLS and CDR2 is YYNGEE. The data also belong to a second study, concerning human thymus T cells. That source adds: Thymus specimens were resections from corrective heart surgery. V and J genes seemed to be used with bias in thymic and blood repertoires. Related work showed strongly overlapping thymic repertoires across unrelated individuals.

The clonotype comes from a boy in the first two years of life with a congenital heart defect. Sequenced input: thymocytes. The rearrangement joins TRBV9 to TRBJ2-1; 9 bases match TRBD2. CDR3 residues: CASGLAGDYEQFF. CDR3 sequence (DNA): TGTGCCAGCGGATTAGCGGGAGATTATGAGCAGTTCTTC.